This T cell receptor (beta chain) originates from a study of post-analysis software for immune sequencing data. Study results and limitations: Among a handful of TRBV segments more frequent in patients than controls were TRBV5-6, TRBV5-1 and TRBV20-1.

Unique molecular identifiers tagged the TCR beta cDNA libraries. TCRdb ran MiXCR on the PCR reads and lists one entry per CDR3 protein. The table lists about 400,000 distinct CDR3 sequences, around a third of them singletons. V lost 6 bases and J 5 bases, leaving 14 bases between the germline ends. The CDR3 covers 14 residues. Germline V gene lookup returns CDR1 SNHLY and CDR2 FYNNEI. For this clonotype: As yet, its antigen is unknown.

The chain carries TRBV2 and TRBJ2-1, with D possibly matching TRBD2 (6 bases). This clonotype was obtained from a girl aged 5 to 17 with multiple sclerosis. Sequencing input: blood. CDR3 protein: CASRERLGDNEQFF. The CDR3, as DNA: TGTGCCAGCAGGGAGAGACTAGGGGACAATGAGCAGTTCTTC.